The 15 T cell receptor beta chains reported below all come from one sample, sequenced in a study of vaccination effects on CD4 cells after COVID-19. Isolating CD4+ T cells followed approximately 11 days of culture. Their target antigens are unknown. Clones were read by immunoSEQ multiplex PCR, and TCRdb kept only the in-frame ones, dropping some. In the table there are approximately 50,000 clones, roughly three quarters of which are singletons. The sequenced sample was CD4+ T cells from PBMCs cultured without peptide, obtained before COVID-19 vaccination. The source of these receptors is a human donor who had a prior SARS-CoV-2 infection.

The genes are TRBV7-9 and TRBJ2-3; 10 bases agree with TRBD2. CDR1 is SEHNR and CDR2 is FQNEAQ in the germline V gene (reference sequence). This CDR3 region has 15 residues. Trimming at V came to 3 bases and at J to 6 bases, leaving 6 bases not matched to a gene. The CDR3 is CASSLQREGHDTQYF. CDR3 nucleotide sequence: TGTGCCAGCAGCTTGCAGCGGGAGGGCCACGATACGCAGTATTTT.

V usage is TRBV20-1 and J usage is TRBJ1-2; D gene unclear. V was cut by 3 bases and J by 2 bases, with 16 bases left in between. This CDR3 contains 15 residues. The germline CDR1 and CDR2 sequences are DFQATT and SNEGSKA (reference sequence). This CDR3 reads CSASPEVRGNYGYTF. The CDR3 DNA sequence: TGCAGTGCTAGTCCTGAGGTTCGGGGAAACTATGGCTACACCTTC.

V gene TRBV2 combines with J gene TRBJ2-1; 15 bases fit TRBD2. J gave up 4 bases and V 9 bases, and 1 base lay outside the gene matches. CDR1 is SNHLY and CDR2 is FYNNEI in the germline V gene. This CDR3 spans 14 amino acids. This CDR3 is CASGLAGGYNEQFF. The CDR3 nucleotides are TGTGCCAGTGGACTAGCGGGAGGGTACAATGAGCAGTTCTTC. The variable domain in full, completed from reference TRBV2 and TRBJ2-1, reads EPEVTQTPSHQVTQMGQEVILRCVPISNHLYFYWYRQILGQKVEFLVSFYNNEISEKSEIFDDQFSVERPDGSNFTLKIRSTKLEDSAMYFCASGLAGGYNEQFFGPGTRLTVL.

This sequence joins TRBV11-3 and TRBJ2-1; D is possibly TRBD1 or TRBD2 (7 bases each). The CDR3 loop spans 15 amino acids. The ends were cut back, 5 bases at V and 3 bases at J, with 14 bases in the middle. Germline V lookup: CDR1 SGHNT, CDR2 YENEEA. The CDR3 region is CASSARGGDYNEQFF. DNA of the CDR3: TGTGCCAGCAGCGCCAGGGGGGGGGACTACAATGAGCAGTTCTTC.

This chain uses TRBV7-3 with TRBJ2-5, with 8 bases aligning to TRBD2. CDR3 size: 15 residues. Germline values: CDR1 SGHTA, CDR2 FQGTGA. Germline trimming cut 5 bases from V and 5 bases from J; bases unmatched to any gene: 10. CDR3 DNA sequence: TGTGCCAGCAGCCTCCGGGGGGGCCTCGCTGAGACCCAGTACTTC. This gives the protein CASSLRGGLAETQYF.

For the CDR3, the DNA is TGTGCCTGGAGTGGGGGACATAATTCTGGCTACACCTTC. As protein: CAWSGGHNSGYTF. The chain employs TRBV30 and TRBJ1-2, with D possibly TRBD1 on 6 matching bases. This CDR3 spans 13 amino acids. The V gene lost 1 base and the J gene lost 7 bases, with 13 bases spanning the gap. Germline values: CDR1 GTSNPN, CDR2 SVGIG (reference sequence).

The J gene is TRBJ2-6, the V gene TRBV5-6; no reliable D call. V was cut by 0 bases and J by 1 base, with 5 bases left in between. This CDR3 is 15 amino acids long. Germline lookup yields CDR1 SGHDT and CDR2 YYEEEE. CDR3 residues: CASSLGRSGANVLTF. The CDR3 bases are TGTGCCAGCAGCTTGGGGAGATCTGGGGCCAACGTCCTGACTTTC.

This clone showed up just a few times. The chain combines TRBV27 with TRBJ2-1; D is unclear. The CDR3 runs 13 residues. Trimming pared 6 bases from V and 7 bases from J, leaving 13 bases between. From germline, CDR1 is MNHEY and CDR2 SMNVEV (reference sequence). The CDR3 reads CASSPKTANEQFF. The DNA for the CDR3 is TGTGCCAGCAGCCCTAAAACTGCGAATGAGCAGTTCTTC.

Only one count was recorded for this clone. The chain joins TRBV6-5 to TRBJ2-1; TRBD2 is a possible D gene (5 bases). CDR1 and CDR2 from the germline V gene are MNHEY and SVGAGI. V lost 2 bases and J lost 6, with 14 bases in between. This CDR3 comprises 15 residues. The CDR3 loop is CASSYGQRVGNEQFF. For the CDR3, the DNA is TGTGCCAGCAGTTACGGGCAGAGGGTCGGCAATGAGCAGTTCTTC.

This sequence joins TRBV2 and TRBJ1-4; 9 bases match TRBD1. CDR3 length: 14 amino acids. Germline CDR1 and CDR2: SNHLY and FYNNEI. Trimming cost V 6 bases and J 7 bases; bases outside gene matches: 6. The CDR3: CASSGTGFSEKLFF. CDR3 DNA: TGTGCCAGCAGCGGGACAGGGTTTAGTGAAAAACTGTTTTTT.

This clone was observed a handful of times. The chain links TRBV4-2 to TRBJ2-2, with 15 bases aligning to TRBD2. Trimming removed 0 bases from V and 7 bases from J; junction bases left unmatched: 9. The germline V gene encodes CDR1 LGHNA and CDR2 YNFKEQ. This CDR3 is 19 amino acids long. This CDR3 reads CASSQDNGLAGGRGGELFF. For the CDR3, the DNA is TGTGCCAGCAGCCAAGACAACGGACTAGCGGGAGGGCGAGGCGGGGAGCTGTTTTTT.

The chain recombines TRBV7-8 with TRBJ2-3, with D tentatively TRBD2 (5 bases). Trimming took 1 base from V and 2 from J, leaving 7 bases between them. Germline V gene sequence: CDR1 SGHVS, CDR2 FQNEAQ. The CDR3 sequence is 14 residues long. The CDR3, as DNA: TGTGCCAGCAGCTTAGGGACTTACACAGATACGCAGTATTTT. Translating it yields CASSLGTYTDTQYF.

The chain couples TRBV7-2 to TRBJ2-1, with 13 bases fitting TRBD2. V lost 5 bases to trimming and J lost 10 bases; unmatched junction nucleotides: 8. CDR3 length: 15 amino acids. From germline, CDR1 is SGHTA and CDR2 FQGNSA. The CDR3 protein is CASSARPGLAGEQFF. The CDR3 region has the DNA TGTGCCAGCAGCGCGCGTCCGGGACTAGCGGGGGAGCAGTTCTTC.

CDR3 sequence: CATSLRDRGNTGELFF. CDR3 nucleotide sequence: TGTGCCACCAGTCTCCGGGACAGGGGGAATACCGGGGAGCTGTTTTTT. This chain links TRBV15 with TRBJ2-2; 11 nucleotides line up with TRBD1. CDR1 LNHNV and CDR2 YYDKDF come from the germline V gene (reference sequence). The CDR3 spans 16 residues. V was pared by 6 bases and J by 5 bases, with 8 bases of the junction left unmatched. The full variable domain, with the rest looked up from reference TRBV15 and TRBJ2-2, is DAMVIQNPRYQVTQFGKPVTLSCSQTLNHNVMYWYQQKSSQAPKLLFHYYDKDFNNEADTPDNFQSRRPNTSFCFLDIRSPGLGDTAMYLCATSLRDRGNTGELFFGEGSRLTVL.

This sequence joins TRBV19 and TRBJ2-7, with a weak D call TRBD1 (5 bases). CDR3 length equals 18 residues. V gave up 3 bases and J gave up 1 base, with 22 bases separating them. Germline V gene data show CDR1 as LNHDA and CDR2 as SQIVND (reference sequence). CDR3 in amino acids: CASSIPGGQGGWSYEQYF. The CDR3 DNA follows: TGTGCCAGTAGTATCCCCGGTGGGCAGGGCGGTTGGTCCTACGAGCAGTACTTC.